The sequence of this T cell receptor beta chain was determined in a study of blood T cell repertoires in COVID-19. This clone turned up a few times. CDR1 and CDR2 from the germline V gene are MGHRA and YSYEKL. The V end lost 1 base, the J end lost 3 bases, and 12 bases lay between the germline ends. The CDR3 covers 15 residues. The table came from immunoSEQ multiplex PCR; TCRdb's copy has only in-frame clones and leaves some out. The sample carries about 430,000 clones, roughly 88% recorded once. The specimen was PBMCs or T cells enriched from blood (not recorded which). This chain links TRBV4-1 with TRBJ1-2; possibly TRBD1 for D (6 bases). The receptor was derived from a young woman who had been exposed to COVID-19. CDR3: CASSQVAGEYYGYTF. As DNA, the CDR3 is TGCGCCAGCAGCCAAGTCGCAGGGGAGTACTATGGCTACACCTTC.